Below are 13 T cell receptor beta chains sequenced from a single sample in a study of identical twins. Using its own MiXCR run on the 5' RACE reads, TCRdb lists one record per CDR3 protein. The table includes 1.5 million to 2 million distinct CDR3 sequences, less than 40% detected once. Sequencing used cord blood. The receptors were sampled from a newborn girl in good health.

The chain joins TRBV6-2 or TRBV6-3 to TRBJ2-5, with 7 bases fitting TRBD2. J gave up 11 bases and V 5 bases, and 17 bases lay outside the gene matches. Germline V CDR1 and CDR2: MNHEY, SVGEGT. The CDR3 spans 15 residues. The CDR3 DNA sequence: TGTGCCAGCAGTCTCGGGGGGACCATCTACAATGAGCAGTACTTC. Its protein is CASSLGGTIYNEQYF.

The CDR3 coding sequence is TGTGCCAGTAGTGATACAGGGCTCATGAACACTGAAGCTTTCTTT. Protein product: CASSDTGLMNTEAFF. The chain carries TRBV19 and TRBJ1-1; tentative D call: TRBD1 (6 bases). The V end lost 5 bases, the J end lost 0 bases, and 13 bases lay between the germline ends. The CDR3 spans 15 residues. Germline CDR1 reads LNHDA; CDR2 reads SQIVND (reference sequence).

This clonotype was seen a handful of times. CDR3 in amino acids: CASTEAGPRNEQFF. CDR3 nucleotides: TGTGCCAGCACCGAAGCGGGACCGCGGAATGAGCAGTTCTTC. The chain links TRBV12-3 or TRBV12-4 to TRBJ2-1; 7 nucleotides match TRBD2. V lost 7 bases to trimming and J lost 7 bases; unmatched junction nucleotides: 10. This CDR3 region has 14 residues.

The CDR3, as DNA: TGTGCCAGCAGCTTAGCGCGCCGAAAGACCCAGTACTTC. Its translation: CASSLARRKTQYF. The V and J genes are TRBV7-2 and TRBJ2-5, with D unclear. The CDR3 is 13 residues long. The germline V gene encodes CDR1 SGHTA and CDR2 FQGNSA. V gave up 0 bases and J gave up 6 bases, with 8 bases separating them.

The chain links TRBV5-4 to TRBJ2-3; the match to TRBD2 covers 12 bases. CDR3 length equals 17 residues. V was clipped by 0 bases and J by 5 bases; unmatched bases: 7. Germline CDR1 SGHNT, CDR2 YYREEE (reference sequence). The CDR3: CASSLATLAGGKDTQYF. In DNA form, the CDR3 reads TGTGCCAGCAGCTTGGCCACGCTAGCGGGGGGGAAAGATACGCAGTATTTT.

The CDR3 DNA is TGCGCCAGCAGCTTGGCCGCCAGTCCCACCGGGGAGCTGTTTTTT. This gives the protein CASSLAASPTGELFF. V is TRBV5-1 and J is TRBJ2-2; D not resolved. Trimming shortened V by 0 bases and J by 4 bases, and 10 bases separated the two germline ends. Germline CDR1 and CDR2: SGHRS and YFSETQ. This CDR3 region has 15 residues.

This clonotype was detected ten times or more. The CDR3 bases are TGCAGCGTTGTGTCGGGACAGGGGGCCTACGAGCAGTACTTC. It yields the protein CSVVSGQGAYEQYF. V and J are TRBV29-1 and TRBJ2-7; 11 bases map to TRBD1. V was clipped by 4 bases and J by 2 bases; unmatched bases: 4. Germline loops: CDR1 SQVTM, CDR2 ANQGSEA. The CDR3 totals 14 residues.

The V call is TRBV7-9, the J call TRBJ1-2; a weak D match, TRBD1 (5 bases). Between the trimmed V and J ends, which lost 4 bases and 8 bases, there was a span of 14 bases. The CDR3 spans 13 residues. Germline loops: CDR1 SEHNR, CDR2 FQNEAQ (reference sequence). CDR3 DNA sequence: TGTGCCAGCAGCTCGAGAATCAGGGACGGCTACACCTTC. It is translated as CASSSRIRDGYTF.

This clonotype was counted between two and nine times. The rearrangement uses TRBV6-6 and TRBJ2-7, with TRBD1 matching over 11 bases. The CDR3 length is 16 residues. After removal of 2 bases from V and 3 bases from J, the junction contained 6 bases not matched to a gene. Germline V gives CDR1 MNHNY, CDR2 SVGAGI (reference sequence). The CDR3 sequence: CASSYDLGTGGYEQYF. DNA for the CDR3: TGTGCCAGCAGTTACGATTTAGGGACAGGGGGCTACGAGCAGTACTTC.

This clonotype was counted at least ten times. The chain is built from TRBV18 and TRBJ1-5; D is uncertain. This CDR3 is built from 13 residues. Germline lookup yields CDR1 KGHSH and CDR2 LQKENI. The V gene lost 2 bases and the J gene lost 1 base, with 3 bases spanning the gap. This CDR3 reads CASSPGSNQPQHF. CDR3 in DNA: TGTGCCAGCTCACCAGGGAGCAATCAGCCCCAGCATTTT.

This clonotype was picked up many times. The V and J genes are TRBV6-1 and TRBJ2-7; 10 bases are shared with TRBD1. The CDR3 spans 17 residues. Trimming removed 1 base from V and 6 bases from J; junction bases left unmatched: 12. Germline lookup yields CDR1 MNHNS and CDR2 SASEGT. CDR3 sequence: CASSEDIGTGVFLEQYF. The CDR3 nucleotides are TGTGCCAGCAGTGAAGACATCGGGACAGGGGTTTTTCTCGAGCAGTACTTC.

This clonotype has ten or more counts. This chain uses TRBV12-3 or TRBV12-4 with TRBJ2-2, with D hard to call. Trimming pared 8 bases from V and 1 base from J, leaving 2 bases between. The CDR3 length is 11 residues. The CDR3 sequence: CASLNTGELFF. For the CDR3, the DNA is TGTGCCAGCCTGAACACCGGGGAGCTGTTTTTT.

The chain recombines TRBV27 with TRBJ2-7; D unclear. The length of the CDR3 is 14 residues. Deletions cut 6 bases from V and 2 bases from J, with 14 bases between. Germline CDR1 is MNHEY and CDR2 is SMNVEV (reference sequence). CDR3 in amino acids: CASSPGPSAYEQYF. CDR3 bases: TGTGCCAGCAGCCCGGGTCCATCCGCCTACGAGCAGTACTTC.